A selection of T cell receptor beta chains follows, all from one sample in a study of blood T cell repertoires in COVID-19. The repertoire was sequenced with immunoSEQ multiplex PCR; TCRdb's copy has only in-frame clones and lacks some. The data contain 75,000 to 80,000 clones, 80% to 90% of them seen just once; the ten biggest clones take up 15% to 20%. The source material was peripheral blood. These receptors originate from a human donor in a cohort sampled during active COVID-19. CDR3s include the opening cysteine and the closing phenylalanine or tryptophan.

v_call cdr3_length cdr3_aa
TRBV5-1 15 CASSPRTGGNYGYTF
TRBV5-1 14 CASTQDGSSYEQYF
TRBV18 15 CASSPEGGLNTEAFF
TRBV11-3 13 CASSLRGSGELFF
TRBV7-3 15 CASSFQRSSYNEQFF
TRBV11-3 16 CASSFHKIDTGDEQYF
TRBV10-3 13 CAIRGGIEDEQYF
TRBV5-1 15 CASSLATGGRDIQYF
TRBV25-1 18 CASSDSGWGVGGTDTQYF
TRBV6-6 14 CASSNRDRAGGYTF
TRBV5-4 15 CASSKPGHWEETQYF
TRBV3-1/TRBV3-2 12 CASSQDVREQFF
TRBV3-1/TRBV3-2 16 CASSQAIWGVSYEQYF
TRBV5-5 16 CASSHRPQGGVDIQYF
TRBV5-4 13 CASSVSSQETQYF
TRBV10-1 14 CAGEPGQGIHEQYF
TRBV2 14 CASSGRGPQETQYF
TRBV4-3 16 CASSQDSAGVTDTQYF
TRBV7-2 14 CASSSGTGASPLHF
TRBV13 14 CASSLKPGGGEQFF
TRBV19 19 CASSGPRDRGSFGNQPQHF
TRBV5-6 15 CASSSSGQLYQPQHF
TRBV12-3/TRBV12-4 13 CASSLEGWRPQHF
TRBV7-2 14 CASSLATGVQPQHF
TRBV4-1 18 CASSQWPQLAGKTDTQYF
TRBV6-2/TRBV6-3 12 CASSYGHNEQFF
TRBV6-1 16 CASSEFRGSAKNIQYF
TRBV18 13 CASSPAADEKLFF
TRBV4-3 17 CASSQGRGAVTPTEAFF
TRBV23-1 15 CASTRRGAGANVLTF
TRBV30 13 CAWSSGLAAEQFF
TRBV5-6 14 CASSLGQGNEKLFF
TRBV7-3 17 CASSQFTGTSGGNEQFF
TRBV11-2 15 CASSLEQGDSYEQYF
TRBV11-2 12 CASSFGATEAFF
TRBV7-9 16 CASSLGGTSGSYEQYF
TRBV4-2 17 CASSLLRPGFSGNTIYF
TRBV11-2 16 CASSLASGRDYNEQFF
TRBV15 14 CATKGLAGANEQFF
TRBV5-5 16 CASSLGQSTGNSPLHF
TRBV4-2 16 CASSQDLGGLGGELFF
TRBV6-2/TRBV6-3 15 CASSYPTGQNQPQHF
TRBV6-5 15 CASSPAGQGTYEQYF
TRBV19 15 CASTGQGLAYNEQFF
TRBV7-6 14 CASSLARVNTEAFF
TRBV5-1 14 CASSLGQPNEKLFF
TRBV7-2 18 CASRDPAGLAGGYNEQFF
TRBV29-1 12 CSATQETGELFF
TRBV27 18 CASSIRPTGGGSNQPQHF
TRBV7-9 15 CASRPKRRRSDTQYF
TRBV27 16 CASGDRRLYGANVLTF
TRBV28 15 CASNRLAGDTDTQYF
TRBV2 13 CASREGTSANQFF
TRBV5-8 18 CASNFKFLAGGWEETQYF
TRBV15 19 CATSSPPGLAGGRVETQYF